This T cell receptor beta chain was found in a study of shared clonotypes between healthy human individuals. Notes on the study in general: Across subsets, estimated richness was generally greater for naive than for memory populations. The four-donor shared clonotypes exceeded non-shared clonotypes in generation probability, with non-shared ones scoring lower. Tissues were not sampled, only blood, and their repertoires likely differ.

Comment on this clone: Its antigen is unknown.

Using immunoSEQ multiplex PCR, the repertoire was profiled, and TCRdb retains in-frame clones only, with some absent. The data hold 2 million or so clones, with about 95% observed a single time. CD8 cells regarded as naive lacked CD45RO, were positively chosen for CCR7, and omitted terminally differentiated effector memory CD45RA+ cells. Trimming cost V 0 bases and J 5 bases, with 17 bases left between them. The CDR3 is made up of 16 amino acids. Germline CDR1 reads LGHNA; CDR2 reads YSLEER. This TCR was sampled from a man aged 18 to 30 in good health. V and J are TRBV4-3 and TRBJ2-7; the D gene could be TRBD1 or TRBD2 (6 bases each). The specimen sequenced was naive CD8+ T cells sorted from blood. CDR3 protein: CASSQDYGGLVDEQYF. The CDR3 DNA is TGCGCCAGCAGCCAAGATTACGGGGGCCTAGTCGACGAGCAGTACTTC.